The 27 T cell receptor beta chains below come from one sample, sequenced in a study of vaccination and CD4 T cells after COVID-19. The Oncomine TCR Beta short-read assay sequenced DNA from cultured CD4+ T cells. TCRdb passed the PCR reads through MiXCR, listing each CDR3 protein once. The table includes thousands of distinct CDR3 sequences, 34% detected once. The sample's treatment: roughly ten-day PBMC culture with coronavirus spike peptide pools or control peptides (ViraFEST assay). For these TCRs, the target antigens are not known. Sequenced here: CD4+ T cells from blood, cultured in vitro, sampled after SARS-CoV-2 vaccination. These receptors all stem from a human donor who had recovered from COVID-19.

This clonotype turned up a few times. The chain joins TRBV10-3 to TRBJ2-7; D remains unclear. V was clipped by 0 bases and J by 3 bases, with 12 bases between them. This CDR3 has 15 amino acids. Per germline, CDR1 ENHRY and CDR2 SYGVKD. The CDR3 DNA is TGTGCCATCAGTGAGTCCAGGAAGACCCTCTACGAGCAGTACTTC. This codes for CAISESRKTLYEQYF.

The genes are TRBV11-1 and TRBJ2-7; TRBD1 might be the D (6 bases). V lost 4 bases, J lost 5 bases, and 12 bases lay in between. Germline assignment: CDR1 SGHAT and CDR2 FQDESV (reference sequence). This CDR3 is 13 amino acids long. The CDR3 here is CASSSSGVHEQYF. CDR3 nucleotide sequence: TGTGCCAGCAGCTCCTCAGGGGTACACGAGCAGTACTTC.

The rearrangement joins TRBV5-8 to TRBJ2-1; D remains unclear. The germline V and J ends were trimmed by 2 bases and 6 bases, with 15 bases remaining between them. Per the germline V gene, CDR1 is SGHTS and CDR2 is YDEGEE. The CDR3 contains 15 residues. The CDR3 here is CASSLGHPTLNEQFF. The CDR3, as DNA: TGTGCCAGCAGCTTAGGGCACCCTACTCTCAATGAGCAGTTCTTC.

This clonotype was counted a single time. The V call is TRBV5-1, the J call TRBJ1-6; D is possibly TRBD1 (6 bases). The germline CDR1 and CDR2 sequences are SGHRS and YFSETQ. Trimming pared 2 bases from V and 10 bases from J, leaving 28 bases between. The CDR3 has 19 residues. The chain's CDR3 is CASSFLPRTAGLGVSPLHF. The CDR3 DNA is TGCGCCAGCAGCTTCCTCCCGCGGACAGCCGGACTGGGAGTATCACCCCTCCACTTT.

The chain has TRBV5-1 and TRBJ1-2, with a possible D match to TRBD1 (5 bases). The V and J ends lost 2 bases and 0 bases respectively, with 11 bases between them. The germline gives CDR1 SGHRS, CDR2 YFSETQ. The CDR3 has 15 amino acids. The CDR3 protein is CASSLGTQANYGYTF. In DNA form, the CDR3 reads TGCGCCAGCAGCTTAGGGACGCAAGCTAACTATGGCTACACCTTC.

The table lists this clonotype with a few counts. V gene TRBV20-1 combines with J gene TRBJ1-1, with D possibly matching TRBD1 (5 bases). CDR3 size: 15 residues. The germline V gene encodes CDR1 DFQATT and CDR2 SNEGSKA (reference sequence). V shed 3 bases and J shed 7 bases, with 21 bases lying between them. The CDR3 region is CSARGPGRSFSEAFF. The DNA for the CDR3 is TGCAGTGCTAGGGGGCCCGGCAGGTCGTTTAGTGAAGCTTTCTTT.

This clonotype has only a few counts. The chain joins TRBV2 to TRBJ1-2, with D maybe TRBD1 (6 bases). This CDR3 contains 13 residues. Germline lookup yields CDR1 SNHLY and CDR2 FYNNEI. V dropped 7 bases and J dropped 7 bases, with 16 bases sitting between them. In DNA, the CDR3 is TGTGCCAGCACCAGGACAGAGGAAGTTGGCTACACCTTC. Its protein is CASTRTEEVGYTF.

This clonotype came up a few times. The chain uses TRBV19 and TRBJ2-7; 9 bases align to TRBD1. J gave up 4 bases and V 5 bases, and 6 bases lay outside the gene matches. Germline loops: CDR1 LNHDA, CDR2 SQIVND (reference sequence). This CDR3 has 14 amino acids. CDR3 sequence: CASSEDRGMYEQYF. CDR3 DNA: TGTGCCAGTAGTGAGGACAGGGGTATGTACGAGCAGTACTTC. The full variable domain, with the rest looked up from reference TRBV19 and TRBJ2-7, is DGGITQSPKYLFRKEGQNVTLSCEQNLNHDAMYWYRQDPGQGLRLIYYSQIVNDFQKGDIAEGYSVSREKKESFPLTVTSAQKNPTAFYLCASSEDRGMYEQYFGPGTRLTVT.

This clonotype came up a few times. The J gene is TRBJ1-6, the V gene TRBV27, with 9 bases matching TRBD1. The V gene's germline CDR1 is MNHEY and CDR2 SMNVEV (reference sequence). This CDR3 is 15 amino acids long. The J segment lost 5 bases and the V segment lost 6 bases, leaving 5 bases of the junction unmatched. This CDR3 reads CASSLQGADNSPLHF. CDR3 in DNA: TGTGCCAGCAGCTTACAGGGGGCCGATAATTCACCCCTCCACTTT.

The rearrangement links TRBV2 to TRBJ2-7; unclear D gene. The CDR3 extends over 12 amino acids. Per germline, CDR1 SNHLY and CDR2 FYNNEI. V was pared by 8 bases and J by 7 bases, with 15 bases between. As DNA, the CDR3 is TGTGCCAGCGGGATTTTAAAAGGGGAGCAGTACTTC. It encodes CASGILKGEQYF.

The chain joins TRBV10-3 to TRBJ2-1; 7 positions match TRBD2. This CDR3 comprises 18 residues. V trimming: 0 bases; J trimming: 6 bases; junction bases outside the gene matches: 14. Germline V gene data show CDR1 as ENHRY and CDR2 as SYGVKD. The CDR3 spells CAISESGSLTGGLNEQFF. The CDR3 DNA follows: TGTGCCATCAGTGAGTCGGGATCTTTAACGGGAGGCCTCAATGAGCAGTTCTTC.

The chain joins TRBV28 to TRBJ2-5; 12 bases are shared with TRBD1. The CDR3 totals 18 residues. CDR1 is MDHEN and CDR2 is SYDVKM in the germline V gene. The ends lost 6 bases at V and 0 bases at J; junction bases unmatched: 11. DNA for the CDR3: TGTGCCAGCAGCAAGGGACAGGGGGCGAGATCGGACCAAGAGACCCAGTACTTC. The encoded protein is CASSKGQGARSDQETQYF.

This chain uses TRBV27 with TRBJ2-1; 13 bases fit TRBD2. The V gene end was trimmed by 6 bases and the J gene end by 9 bases; junction bases not matched to a gene: 11. Germline V gene data show CDR1 as MNHEY and CDR2 as SMNVEV (reference sequence). The CDR3 length is 16 residues. As DNA, the CDR3 is TGTGCCAGCAGCCGACAACTAGCGGGAGGGCCTGCTGAGCAGTTCTTC. It translates to CASSRQLAGGPAEQFF.

The chain employs TRBV14 and TRBJ2-7; TRBD1 agrees at 7 bases. The germline CDR1 and CDR2 sequences are SGHDN and FVKESK. V was clipped by 3 bases and J by 2 bases; unmatched bases: 4. The length of the CDR3 is 14 residues. In nucleotides, the CDR3 is TGTGCCAGCAGCCAGGGGACAGTCCCCTACGAGCAGTACTTC. This translates into CASSQGTVPYEQYF.

The chain joins TRBV6-1 to TRBJ1-1; TRBD1 is a possible D gene (5 bases). Trimming took 6 bases from V and 5 from J, leaving 16 bases between them. Germline values: CDR1 MNHNS, CDR2 SASEGT. CDR3 size: 14 residues. The CDR3 region is CASSLLGTGTEAFF. The CDR3 DNA reads as TGTGCCAGCAGCCTTTTGGGGACGGGGACTGAAGCTTTCTTT.

The rearrangement uses TRBV21-1 and TRBJ2-7; the table's D call TRBD2 went unverified against the DNA. TRBV21-1 is assigned pseudogene status. CDR3 length: 18 amino acids. CDR3 in amino acids: CASSKERLAGPGLYEQYF. CDR3 DNA: TGTGCCAGCAGCAAAGAGAGACTAGCCGGGCCGGGCCTCTACGAGCAGTACTTC.

This sequence joins TRBV7-6 and TRBJ2-5, with no clear D. The germline V gene encodes CDR1 SGHVS and CDR2 FNYEAQ. This CDR3 has 13 residues. V shed 3 bases and J shed 5 bases, with 10 bases lying between them. CDR3 coding DNA: TGTGCCAGCAGCTTGGGCCAGGTGGAGACCCAGTACTTC. Protein product: CASSLGQVETQYF.

This clonotype was seen a handful of times. This chain links TRBV12-3 or TRBV12-4 with TRBJ2-3, with D possibly matching TRBD1 (6 bases). CDR3 size: 14 residues. Trimming removed 5 bases from V and 3 bases from J, with 12 bases in between. CDR3: CASSLAGVTDTQYF. DNA of the CDR3: TGTGCCAGCAGTCTCGCAGGGGTAACAGATACGCAGTATTTT.

V gene TRBV12-3 or TRBV12-4 combines with J gene TRBJ2-5; D possibly matches TRBD1 or TRBD2 (5 bases each). CDR3 size: 16 residues. The V end was cut by 7 bases, the J end by 2 bases, with 20 bases between. Written as DNA, the CDR3 is TGTGCCAGCACCACAACTCCCGGGACCGGACAAGAGACCCAGTACTTC. Translation gives CASTTTPGTGQETQYF.

This clonotype was observed a few times. Mismatch with germline at one junction end may stem from a read error. The chain has TRBV5-5 and TRBJ2-1; tentative D call: TRBD2 (5 bases). Germline V CDR1 and CDR2: SGHKS, YYEKEE (reference sequence). This CDR3 is built from 11 residues. In DNA, the CDR3 is TGTGCCAGCAGCTTGGATGGAGGTCAGGTATTC. It is translated as CASSLDGGQVF.

The gene calls are TRBV5-1 and TRBJ2-2; D may be TRBD1 or TRBD2 (6 bases each). CDR3 length: 15 residues. Germline values: CDR1 SGHRS, CDR2 YFSETQ. Trimming removed 1 base at V and 4 bases at J, with 11 bases between. The CDR3 DNA reads as TGCGCCAGCAGCTTGTATGAGGGGGGCACCGGGGAGCTGTTTTTT. Protein: CASSLYEGGTGELFF.

This rearrangement joins TRBV27 to TRBJ2-1; possibly TRBD2 for D (5 bases). This CDR3 comprises 14 residues. V was shortened by 7 bases and J by 1 base, with 11 bases between the two germline ends. Germline CDR1 and CDR2: MNHEY and SMNVEV (reference sequence). The CDR3 DNA sequence: TGTGCCAGCACCAAGGACTCTTCCTACAATGAGCAGTTCTTC. Translating it yields CASTKDSSYNEQFF.

In this sample, this clonotype turned up a few times. The gene calls are TRBV24-1 and TRBJ2-3, with D perhaps TRBD1 or TRBD2 (5 bases each). In germline, CDR1 is KGHDR, CDR2 SFDVKD. Trimming removed 3 bases at V and 2 bases at J, with 14 bases between. The CDR3 runs 16 residues. The CDR3 protein is CATSDRGGLHTDTQYF. The CDR3 region has the DNA TGTGCCACCAGTGATCGGGGCGGACTTCACACAGATACGCAGTATTTT.

The chain is built from TRBV5-1 and TRBJ1-1; 7 positions agree with TRBD1. V shed 0 bases, J shed 11 bases, and the junction held 7 bases outside the gene matches. The CDR3 is made up of 13 amino acids. Germline V gene data show CDR1 as SGHRS and CDR2 as YFSETQ. The CDR3 nucleotides read TGCGCCAGCAGCTTGGGGGACAGCGCTGGCGCTTTCTTT. Its translation is CASSLGDSAGAFF.

This clonotype turned up a few times. The chain is built from TRBV6-1 and TRBJ2-3; 14 nucleotides align to TRBD2. The length of the CDR3 is 17 residues. V dropped 7 bases and J dropped 5; count of bases not matched to a gene: 11. Germline V lookup: CDR1 MNHNS, CDR2 SASEGT. This CDR3 is CASTDRTGTSGRDTQYF. The CDR3 DNA sequence: TGTGCCAGCACCGATCGGACAGGGACTAGCGGGAGAGATACGCAGTATTTT.

The chain joins TRBV7-2 to TRBJ1-2; 8 positions agree with TRBD1. Trimming removed 2 bases from V and 9 bases from J; junction bases left unmatched: 5. This CDR3 is built from 13 residues. The germline V gene encodes CDR1 SGHTA and CDR2 FQGNSA. The CDR3: CASSLNRGNSYTF. CDR3 nucleotides: TGTGCCAGCAGCTTAAACAGGGGGAATAGCTACACCTTC. Variable domain in full (rest from reference TRBV7-2 and TRBJ1-2): GAGVSQSPSNKVTEKGKDVELRCDPISGHTALYWYRQSLGQGLEFLIYFQGNSAPDKSGLPSDRFSAERTGGSVSTLTIQRTQQEDSAVYLCASSLNRGNSYTFGSGTRLTVV.

In its sample, this clonotype was seen a few times. This chain connects TRBV20-1 to TRBJ1-2; perhaps TRBD1 as D (5 bases). The CDR3 is 12 residues long. V lost 1 base and J lost 10, with 13 bases in between. Germline-derived CDR1 and CDR2 are DFQATT and SNEGSKA (reference sequence). The CDR3 DNA is TGCAGTGCTAGAGCTCCAACAGGACCCTACACCTTC. It translates to CSARAPTGPYTF.